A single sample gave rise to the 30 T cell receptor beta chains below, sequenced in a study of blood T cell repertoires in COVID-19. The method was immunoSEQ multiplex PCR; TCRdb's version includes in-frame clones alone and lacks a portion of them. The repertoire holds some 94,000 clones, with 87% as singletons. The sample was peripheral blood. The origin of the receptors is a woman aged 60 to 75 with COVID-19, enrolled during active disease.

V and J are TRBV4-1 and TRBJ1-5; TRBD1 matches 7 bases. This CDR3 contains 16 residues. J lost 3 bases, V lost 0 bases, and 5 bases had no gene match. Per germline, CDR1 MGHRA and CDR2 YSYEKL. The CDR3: CASSQEGRGYNQPQHF. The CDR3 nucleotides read TGCGCCAGCAGCCAAGAAGGCAGGGGGTACAATCAGCCCCAGCATTTT.

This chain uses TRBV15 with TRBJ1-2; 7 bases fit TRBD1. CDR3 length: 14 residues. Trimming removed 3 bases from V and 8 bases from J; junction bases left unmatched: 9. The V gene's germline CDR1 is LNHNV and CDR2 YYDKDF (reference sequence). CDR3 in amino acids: CATSSRQGWEGYTF. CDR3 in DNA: TGTGCCACCAGCAGCCGACAGGGTTGGGAAGGCTACACCTTC.

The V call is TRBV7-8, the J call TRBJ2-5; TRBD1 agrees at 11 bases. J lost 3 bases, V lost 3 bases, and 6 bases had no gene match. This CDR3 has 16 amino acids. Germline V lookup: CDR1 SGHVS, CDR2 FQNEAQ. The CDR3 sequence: CASSFSGTGGKETQYF. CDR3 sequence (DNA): TGTGCCAGCAGCTTCTCCGGGACAGGGGGAAAAGAGACCCAGTACTTC.

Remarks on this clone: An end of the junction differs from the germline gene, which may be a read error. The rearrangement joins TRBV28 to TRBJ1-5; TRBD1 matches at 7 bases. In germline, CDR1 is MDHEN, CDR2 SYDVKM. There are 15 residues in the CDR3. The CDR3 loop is CASSEGTASNQLQHF. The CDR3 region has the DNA TGTGCCAGCAGCGAGGGGACAGCTAGCAATCAGCTCCAGCATTTT.

The CDR3: CAWMTSGGGLAQYF. CDR3 bases: TGTGCCTGGATGACTAGCGGGGGCGGGCTGGCCCAGTACTTC. J is TRBJ2-5 and V is TRBV30; 12 positions agree with TRBD2. In germline, CDR1 is GTSNPN, CDR2 SVGIG (reference sequence). Germline trimming cut 4 bases from V and 9 bases from J; bases unmatched to any gene: 9. The CDR3 length is 14 residues. Supplemented by reference TRBV30 and TRBJ2-5, the full variable domain reads SQTIHQWPATLVQPVGSPLSLECTVEGTSNPNLYWYRQAAGRGLQLLFYSVGIGQISSEVPQNLSASRPQDRQFILSSKKLLLSDSGFYLCAWMTSGGGLAQYFGPGTRLLVL.

The CDR3 protein is CASSDGGNQETQYF. The CDR3 DNA sequence: TGTGCCAGCAGTGATGGGGGGAACCAAGAGACCCAGTACTTC. The genes are TRBV2 and TRBJ2-5, with D possibly TRBD2 on 6 matching bases. The CDR3 extends over 14 amino acids. Trimming pared 3 bases from V and 0 bases from J, leaving 8 bases between. The germline V gene has CDR1 SNHLY and CDR2 FYNNEI.

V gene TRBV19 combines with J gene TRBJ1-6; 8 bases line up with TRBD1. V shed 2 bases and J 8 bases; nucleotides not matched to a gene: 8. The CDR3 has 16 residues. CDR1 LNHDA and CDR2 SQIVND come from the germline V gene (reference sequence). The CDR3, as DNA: TGTGCCAGTAGTATATCCCCGGGACAGGCCTATTCACCCCTCCACTTT. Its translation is CASSISPGQAYSPLHF.

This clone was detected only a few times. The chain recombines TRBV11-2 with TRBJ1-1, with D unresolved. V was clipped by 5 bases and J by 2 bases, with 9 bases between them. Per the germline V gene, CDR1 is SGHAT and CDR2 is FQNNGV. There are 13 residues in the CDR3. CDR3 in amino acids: CASSGGLNTEAFF. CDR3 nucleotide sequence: TGTGCCAGCAGCGGTGGGCTAAACACTGAAGCTTTCTTT.

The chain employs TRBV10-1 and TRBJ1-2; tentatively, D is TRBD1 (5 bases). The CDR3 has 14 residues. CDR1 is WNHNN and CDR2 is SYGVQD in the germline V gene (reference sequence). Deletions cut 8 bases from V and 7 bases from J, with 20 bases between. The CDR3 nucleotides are TGCGCCAGCTCCTGGTGGGGCCAGGCTTGTGGCTACACCTTC. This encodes CASSWWGQACGYTF.

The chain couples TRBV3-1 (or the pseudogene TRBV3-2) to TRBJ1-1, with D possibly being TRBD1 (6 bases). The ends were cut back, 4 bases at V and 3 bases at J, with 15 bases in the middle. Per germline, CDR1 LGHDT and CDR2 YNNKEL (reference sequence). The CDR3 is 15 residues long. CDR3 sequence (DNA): TGTGCCAGCAGCCCGCTTGGGGGCGCGGACACTGAAGCTTTCTTT. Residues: CASSPLGGADTEAFF.

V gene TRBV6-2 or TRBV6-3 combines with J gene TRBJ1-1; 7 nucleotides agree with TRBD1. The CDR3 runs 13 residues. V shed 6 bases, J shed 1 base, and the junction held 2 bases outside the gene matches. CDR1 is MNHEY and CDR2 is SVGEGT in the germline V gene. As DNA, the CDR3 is TGTGCCAGCAGCAGGGGGGGGAACACTGAAGCTTTCTTT. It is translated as CASSRGGNTEAFF.

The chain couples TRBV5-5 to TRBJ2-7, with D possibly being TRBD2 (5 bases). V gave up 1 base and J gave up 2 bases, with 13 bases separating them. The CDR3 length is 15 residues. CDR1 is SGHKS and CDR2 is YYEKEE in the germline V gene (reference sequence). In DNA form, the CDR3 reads TGTGCCAGCAGCTTGTCCCCGGGGAACGCCTACGAGCAGTACTTC. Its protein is CASSLSPGNAYEQYF.

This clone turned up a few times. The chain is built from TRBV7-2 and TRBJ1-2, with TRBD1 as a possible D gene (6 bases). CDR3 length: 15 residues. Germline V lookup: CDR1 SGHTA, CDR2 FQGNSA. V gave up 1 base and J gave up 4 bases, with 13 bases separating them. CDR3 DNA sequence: TGTGCCAGCAGCTTAGTCGGACAGCCCGGCTATGGCTACACCTTC. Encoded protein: CASSLVGQPGYGYTF.

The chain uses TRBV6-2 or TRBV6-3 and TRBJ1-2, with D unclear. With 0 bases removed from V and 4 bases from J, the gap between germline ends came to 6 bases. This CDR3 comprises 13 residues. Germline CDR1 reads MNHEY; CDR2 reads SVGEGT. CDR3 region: CASSYSQIYGYTF. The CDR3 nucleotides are TGTGCCAGCAGTTACTCACAGATCTATGGCTACACCTTC.

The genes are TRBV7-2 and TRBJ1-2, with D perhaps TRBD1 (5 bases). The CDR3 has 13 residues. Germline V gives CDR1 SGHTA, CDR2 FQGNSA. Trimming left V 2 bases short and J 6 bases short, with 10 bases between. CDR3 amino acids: CASSLRAGDGYTF. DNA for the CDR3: TGTGCCAGCAGCTTACGGGCGGGGGATGGCTACACCTTC.

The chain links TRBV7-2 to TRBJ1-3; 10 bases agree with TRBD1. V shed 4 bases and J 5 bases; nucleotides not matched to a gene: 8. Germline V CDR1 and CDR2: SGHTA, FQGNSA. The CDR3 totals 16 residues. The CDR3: CASSWAGTGDRNTIYF. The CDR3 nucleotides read TGTGCCAGCAGCTGGGCCGGGACAGGGGATAGAAACACCATATATTTT. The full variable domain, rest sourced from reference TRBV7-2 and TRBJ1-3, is GAGVSQSPSNKVTEKGKDVELRCDPISGHTALYWYRQSLGQGLEFLIYFQGNSAPDKSGLPSDRFSAERTGGSVSTLTIQRTQQEDSAVYLCASSWAGTGDRNTIYFGEGSWLTVV.

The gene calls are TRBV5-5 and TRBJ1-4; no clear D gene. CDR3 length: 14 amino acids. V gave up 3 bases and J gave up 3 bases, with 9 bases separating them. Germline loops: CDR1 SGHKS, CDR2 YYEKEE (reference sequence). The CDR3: CASSSGVANEKLFF. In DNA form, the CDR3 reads TGTGCCAGCAGCTCGGGAGTCGCTAATGAAAAACTGTTTTTT. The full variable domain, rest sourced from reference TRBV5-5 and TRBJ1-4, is DAGVTQSPTHLIKTRGQQVTLRCSPISGHKSVSWYQQVLGQGPQFIFQYYEKEERGRGNFPDRFSARQFPNYSSELNVNALLLGDSALYLCASSSGVANEKLFFGSGTQLSVL.

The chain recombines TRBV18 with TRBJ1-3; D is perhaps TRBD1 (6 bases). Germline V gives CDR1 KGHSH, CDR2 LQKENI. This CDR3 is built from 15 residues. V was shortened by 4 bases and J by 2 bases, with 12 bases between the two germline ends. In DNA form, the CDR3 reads TGTGCCAGCTCACAGGGGGAGATAACTGGAAACACCATATATTTT. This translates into CASSQGEITGNTIYF.

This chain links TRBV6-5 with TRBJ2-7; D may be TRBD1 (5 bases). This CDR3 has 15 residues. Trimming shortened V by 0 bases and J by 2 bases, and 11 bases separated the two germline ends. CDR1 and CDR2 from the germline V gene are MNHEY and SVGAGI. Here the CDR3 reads CASSYSPGFPYEQYF. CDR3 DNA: TGTGCCAGCAGTTACTCCCCAGGGTTCCCCTACGAGCAGTACTTC.

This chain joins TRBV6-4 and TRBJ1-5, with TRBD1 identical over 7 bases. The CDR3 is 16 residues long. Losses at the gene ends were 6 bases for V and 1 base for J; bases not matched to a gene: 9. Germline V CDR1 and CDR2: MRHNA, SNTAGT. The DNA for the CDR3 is TGTGCCAGCAGCCCCCTGGACAGGATGAGCAATCAGCCCCAGCATTTT. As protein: CASSPLDRMSNQPQHF.

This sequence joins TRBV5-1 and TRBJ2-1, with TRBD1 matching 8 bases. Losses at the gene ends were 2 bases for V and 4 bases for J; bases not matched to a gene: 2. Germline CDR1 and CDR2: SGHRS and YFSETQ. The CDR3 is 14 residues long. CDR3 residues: CASSLGDRYNEQFF. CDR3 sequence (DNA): TGCGCCAGCAGCTTAGGGGACAGGTACAATGAGCAGTTCTTC.

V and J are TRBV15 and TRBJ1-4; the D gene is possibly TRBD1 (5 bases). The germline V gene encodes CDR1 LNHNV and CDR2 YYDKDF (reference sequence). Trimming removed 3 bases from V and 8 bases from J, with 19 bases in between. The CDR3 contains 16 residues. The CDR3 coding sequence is TGTGCCACCAGCAGGGCAGATTGGCAGGGCGGAGAAAAACTGTTTTTT. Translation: CATSRADWQGGEKLFF.

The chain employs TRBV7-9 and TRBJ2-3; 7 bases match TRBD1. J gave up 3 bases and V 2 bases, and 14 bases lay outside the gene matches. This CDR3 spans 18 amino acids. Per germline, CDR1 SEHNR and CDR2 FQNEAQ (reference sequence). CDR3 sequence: CASSLIRSRGPMTDTQYF. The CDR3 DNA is TGTGCCAGCAGCTTAATTAGGTCGAGGGGGCCGATGACAGATACGCAGTATTTT. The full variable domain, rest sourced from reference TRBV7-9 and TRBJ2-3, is DTGVSQNPRHKITKRGQNVTFRCDPISEHNRLYWYRQTLGQGPEFLTYFQNEAQLEKSRLLSDRFSAERPKGSFSTLEIQRTEQGDSAMYLCASSLIRSRGPMTDTQYFGPGTRLTVL.

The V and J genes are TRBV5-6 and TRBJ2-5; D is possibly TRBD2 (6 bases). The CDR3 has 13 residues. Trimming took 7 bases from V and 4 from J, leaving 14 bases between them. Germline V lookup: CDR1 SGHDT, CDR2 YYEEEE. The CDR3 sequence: CASLRGRGETQYF. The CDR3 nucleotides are TGTGCCAGCCTTCGAGGGCGGGGAGAGACCCAGTACTTC.

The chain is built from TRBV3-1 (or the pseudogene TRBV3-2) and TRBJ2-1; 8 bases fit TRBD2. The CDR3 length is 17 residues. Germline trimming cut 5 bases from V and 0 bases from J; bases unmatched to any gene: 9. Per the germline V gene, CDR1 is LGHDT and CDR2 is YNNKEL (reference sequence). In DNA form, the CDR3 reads TGTGCCAGCAGCGGATACGATCTAGCGGGCTCCTACAATGAGCAGTTCTTC. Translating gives CASSGYDLAGSYNEQFF.

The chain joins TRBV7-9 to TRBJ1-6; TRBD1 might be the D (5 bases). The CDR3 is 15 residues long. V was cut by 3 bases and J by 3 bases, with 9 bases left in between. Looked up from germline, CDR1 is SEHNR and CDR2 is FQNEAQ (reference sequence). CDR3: CASSLGPNYNSPLHF. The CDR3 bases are TGTGCCAGCAGCTTGGGGCCCAACTATAATTCACCCCTCCACTTT.

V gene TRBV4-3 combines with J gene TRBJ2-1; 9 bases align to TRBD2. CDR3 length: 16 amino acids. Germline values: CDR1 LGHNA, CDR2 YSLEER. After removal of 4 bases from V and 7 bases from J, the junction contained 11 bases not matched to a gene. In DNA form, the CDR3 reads TGCGCCAGCAGCCGCGACGGGCGGGGGGGCCGGAATGAGCAGTTCTTC. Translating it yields CASSRDGRGGRNEQFF.

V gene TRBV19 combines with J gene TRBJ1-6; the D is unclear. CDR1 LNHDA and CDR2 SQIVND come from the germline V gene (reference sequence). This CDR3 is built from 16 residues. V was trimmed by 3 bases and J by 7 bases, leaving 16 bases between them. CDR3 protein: CASSITLPPLNSPLHF. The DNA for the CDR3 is TGTGCCAGTAGTATCACTCTCCCCCCACTGAATTCACCCCTCCACTTT.

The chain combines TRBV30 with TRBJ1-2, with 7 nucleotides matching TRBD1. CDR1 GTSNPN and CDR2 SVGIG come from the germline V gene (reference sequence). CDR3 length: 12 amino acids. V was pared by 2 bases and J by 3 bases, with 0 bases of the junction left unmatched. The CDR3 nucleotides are TGTGCCTGGAGTACAGGGGACTATGGCTACACCTTC. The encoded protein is CAWSTGDYGYTF.

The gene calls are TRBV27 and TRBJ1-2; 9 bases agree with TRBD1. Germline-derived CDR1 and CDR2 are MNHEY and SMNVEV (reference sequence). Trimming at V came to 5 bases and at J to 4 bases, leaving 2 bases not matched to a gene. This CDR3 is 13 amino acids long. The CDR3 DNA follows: TGTGCCAGCAGTGGACAGGGGCGCTATGGCTACACCTTC. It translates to CASSGQGRYGYTF.